These 14 T cell receptor beta chains came from one sample sequenced in a study of monozygotic twins with inflammatory bowel disease. TCRdb reprocessed the 5' RACE reads, keeping one entry per CDR3 protein, no DNA. The table lists 350,000 to 400,000 distinct CDR3 sequences. Sequencing input: blood. The source is a human donor with ulcerative colitis or Crohn's disease, or a healthy co-twin of an affected twin (not recorded which).

The chain carries TRBV5-1 and TRBJ1-6. Germline lookup yields CDR1 SGHRS and CDR2 YFSETQ. The length of the CDR3 is 16 residues. CDR3 amino acids: CASSLDPQGGNSPLHF.

CDR3 sequence reads: CATSDLTGNNEQFF. The rearrangement links TRBV24-1 to TRBJ2-1; the TRBD1 assignment by TCRdb is unverifiable without DNA. Germline V CDR1 and CDR2: KGHDR, SFDVKD. The length of the CDR3 is 14 residues.

The rearrangement links TRBV7-9 to TRBJ2-7; TCRdb lists TRBD1, though no DNA is available to test this call. The germline V gene encodes CDR1 SEHNR and CDR2 FQNEAQ (reference sequence). CDR3 length: 15 amino acids. CDR3 region: CASSLIGGAAYEQYF.

This sequence joins TRBV27 and TRBJ2-5; absent DNA, TCRdb's TRBD1 call cannot be checked. The germline V gene has CDR1 MNHEY and CDR2 SMNVEV (reference sequence). CDR3 length equals 14 residues. The CDR3 loop reads CASSGGLPGETQYF.

The gene calls are TRBV5-1 and TRBJ2-7. Germline CDR1 reads SGHRS; CDR2 reads YFSETQ. The CDR3 runs to 14 residues. The CDR3 region is CASSEAGSSYEQYF.

CDR3 in amino acids: CASSLGPGGREKLFF. The chain couples TRBV7-6 to TRBJ1-4; TCRdb's D call, TRBD1, is unchecked because there is no DNA. The CDR3 is 15 residues long. The germline CDR1 and CDR2 sequences are SGHVS and FNYEAQ.

The chain joins TRBV29-1 to TRBJ1-2; absent DNA, TCRdb's TRBD1 call cannot be checked. CDR3 size: 14 residues. Per the germline V gene, CDR1 is SQVTM and CDR2 is ANQGSEA. CDR3: CSVVRGADNYGYTF.

The J gene is TRBJ2-7, the V gene TRBV20-1; the TCRdb call, TRBD1, lacks DNA for checking. Germline V gene sequence: CDR1 DFQATT, CDR2 SNEGSKA (reference sequence). This CDR3 region has 15 residues. The chain's CDR3 is CSARDSRQGWYEQYF.

This chain uses TRBV7-8 with TRBJ1-5. The CDR3 contains 14 residues. Germline CDR1 reads SGHVS; CDR2 reads FQNEAQ. The CDR3 loop is CASSLGTGLGPQHF.

The chain uses TRBV20-1 and TRBJ2-3; lacking DNA, the TRBD1 call made by TCRdb goes unchecked. This CDR3 contains 14 residues. Germline loops: CDR1 DFQATT, CDR2 SNEGSKA (reference sequence). CDR3 residues: CSARGGQLTDTQYF.

The rearrangement joins TRBV5-4 to TRBJ2-5; checking the TCRdb D call of TRBD1 is not possible without DNA. Germline V gene lookup returns CDR1 SGHNT and CDR2 YYREEE (reference sequence). CDR3 length equals 16 residues. The CDR3 sequence: CASSLVNQGNGETQYF. The full variable domain, rest sourced from reference TRBV5-4 and TRBJ2-5, is ETGVTQSPTHLIKTRGQQVTLRCSSQSGHNTVSWYQQALGQGPQFIFQYYREEENGRGNFPPRFSGLQFPNYSSELNVNALELDDSALYLCASSLVNQGNGETQYFGPGTRLLVL.

V gene TRBV12-3 or TRBV12-4 combines with J gene TRBJ1-2; TCRdb outputs TRBD1, but without DNA this stays unchecked. The CDR3 contains 12 residues. CDR3 sequence: CASENGGGGYTF.

V usage is TRBV12-3 or TRBV12-4 and J usage is TRBJ2-2; the D call of TRBD1 rests on TCRdb alone, since no DNA is present to check it. CDR3 size: 14 residues. The CDR3 reads CASSHRVGSGELFF.

J is TRBJ2-7 and V is TRBV28; TCRdb's assignment of TRBD1 cannot be checked, as there is no DNA. The CDR3 contains 14 residues. Germline lookup yields CDR1 MDHEN and CDR2 SYDVKM. The CDR3 spells CASSFIGRVGEQYF.